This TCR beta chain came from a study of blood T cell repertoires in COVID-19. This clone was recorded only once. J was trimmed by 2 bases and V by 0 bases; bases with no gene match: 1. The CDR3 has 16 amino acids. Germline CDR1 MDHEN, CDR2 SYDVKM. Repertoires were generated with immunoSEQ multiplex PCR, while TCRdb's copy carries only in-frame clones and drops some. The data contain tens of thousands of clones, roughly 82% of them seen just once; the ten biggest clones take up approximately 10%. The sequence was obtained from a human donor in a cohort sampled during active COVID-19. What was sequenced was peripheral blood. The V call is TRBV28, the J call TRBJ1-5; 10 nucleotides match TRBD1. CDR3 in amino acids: CASSLWTGGGNQPQHF. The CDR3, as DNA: TGTGCCAGCAGTTTATGGACAGGGGGCGGCAATCAGCCCCAGCATTTT.